This TCR beta chain was sequenced during a study of liver allograft versus peripheral blood T cells. Study-level background: Recipients' peripheral blood T cell receptor repertoires were compared with those in transplanted livers.

This clonotype is deemed large. From the reads, TCRdb called clonotypes with MiXCR, one entry per CDR3 protein. The table lists 1,800 or so distinct CDR3 sequences, around 16% of them singletons. V shed 6 bases, J shed 8 bases, and the junction held 7 bases outside the gene matches. The CDR3 is 14 residues long. Germline loops: CDR1 KGHDR, CDR2 SFDVKD. The source is a human patient who had a liver transplant. Some of these T cells may belong to the graft donor. The chain couples TRBV24-1 to TRBJ1-4, with TRBD1 matching 8 bases. The CDR3 loop is CATSSGTGHEKLFF. CDR3 nucleotides: TGTGCCACCAGTTCCGGGACAGGCCACGAAAAACTGTTTTTT.